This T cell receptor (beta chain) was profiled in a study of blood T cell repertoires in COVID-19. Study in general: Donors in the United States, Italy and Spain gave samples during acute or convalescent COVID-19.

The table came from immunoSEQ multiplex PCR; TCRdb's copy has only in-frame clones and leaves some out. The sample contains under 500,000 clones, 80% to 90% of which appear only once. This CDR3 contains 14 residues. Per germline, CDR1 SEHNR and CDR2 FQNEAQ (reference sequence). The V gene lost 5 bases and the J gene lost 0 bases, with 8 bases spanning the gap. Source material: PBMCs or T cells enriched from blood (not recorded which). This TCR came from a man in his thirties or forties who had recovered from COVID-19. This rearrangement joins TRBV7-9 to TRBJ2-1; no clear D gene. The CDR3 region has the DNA TGTGCCAGCAGCCCCCCTACCTCCTACAATGAGCAGTTCTTC. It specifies CASSPPTSYNEQFF. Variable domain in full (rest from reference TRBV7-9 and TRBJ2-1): DTGVSQNPRHKITKRGQNVTFRCDPISEHNRLYWYRQTLGQGPEFLTYFQNEAQLEKSRLLSDRFSAERPKGSFSTLEIQRTEQGDSAMYLCASSPPTSYNEQFFGPGTRLTVL.